Included here is one TCR beta chain sequence, with context. The antigen is undetermined. These data originate in a study of Graves' ophthalmopathy and Graves' hyperthyroidism. The TCR beta CDR3 regions underwent amplification from RNA transcripts. HTBI primers were used in a first-round RT-PCR, which preceded a second-round multiplex PCR. TCRdb re-called the multiplex PCR reads with MiXCR, one entry per CDR3 protein. There are about 160,000 distinct CDR3 sequences in the sample; around 40% occur only once, and 8% to 9% lies in the top ten. Study results and limitations: Appearing in blood as well were most expanded thyroid clonotypes above 0.001 frequency.

The CDR3 covers 13 residues. Germline V gene sequence: CDR1 MNHEY, CDR2 SMNVEV (reference sequence). V was clipped by 4 bases and J by 0 bases, with 4 bases between them. V is TRBV27 and J is TRBJ2-4, with unresolved D. The sequence was collected from a man aged 25-45 years with Graves' ophthalmopathy. Sequencing was carried out using peripheral blood. The CDR3 protein is CASSSLAKNIQYF. CDR3 DNA: TGTGCCAGCAGTTCCCTAGCCAAAAACATTCAGTACTTC.